These 32 T cell receptor beta chains originate from one sample sequenced in a study of control samples from healthy donors and cancer patients. Assay used: immunoSEQ multiplex PCR; TCRdb lists only in-frame clones, some missing. The sample records some 40,000 clones, around 82% being singletons. Sample: PBMCs. The receptors shown here come from a woman between 55 and 75 years old with lung cancer.

This chain joins TRBV27 and TRBJ1-1, with TRBD1 matching over 7 bases. Unmatched junction bases numbered 11, after V lost 6 bases and J lost 10 bases. The CDR3 covers 13 residues. Germline-derived CDR1 and CDR2 are MNHEY and SMNVEV (reference sequence). CDR3 protein: CASSPSGGLVAFF. In nucleotides, the CDR3 is TGTGCCAGCAGCCCATCAGGGGGTTTAGTAGCTTTCTTT.

The V gene is TRBV19, the J gene TRBJ2-7, with D possibly matching TRBD1 (5 bases). Between the trimmed V and J ends, which lost 2 bases and 3 bases, there was a span of 11 bases. The V gene's germline CDR1 is LNHDA and CDR2 SQIVND (reference sequence). This CDR3 has 14 residues. DNA for the CDR3: TGTGCCAGTAGTATAAAATTTGACAGCTACGAGCAGTACTTC. Amino acid sequence: CASSIKFDSYEQYF.

The chain couples TRBV3-1 (or the pseudogene TRBV3-2) to TRBJ2-3, with TRBD2 matching over 7 bases. CDR1 and CDR2 from the germline V gene are LGHDT and YNNKEL (reference sequence). This CDR3 is built from 13 residues. Trimming cost V 0 bases and J 8 bases; bases outside gene matches: 2. In DNA form, the CDR3 reads TGTGCCAGCAGCCAAGAGCGGGGGAGTACGCAGTATTTT. Residues: CASSQERGSTQYF.

This clone turned up a few times. The V call is TRBV10-2, the J call TRBJ1-2; no clear D. The CDR3 is 12 residues long. The germline V gene encodes CDR1 WSHSY and CDR2 SAAADI. V dropped 4 bases and J dropped 7 bases, with 10 bases sitting between them. The CDR3 spells CASSVDPTGYTF. As DNA, the CDR3 is TGCGCCAGCAGTGTTGATCCCACTGGCTACACCTTC.

Regarding this clone: This specimen includes other DNA sequences encoding the same CDR3. The CDR3 protein is CANTRMGAGRTEAFF. In DNA form, the CDR3 reads TGTGCCAATACAAGGATGGGGGCGGGGCGCACTGAAGCTTTCTTT. This sequence joins TRBV9 and TRBJ1-1, with D perhaps TRBD1 (6 bases). The germline V gene has CDR1 SGDLS and CDR2 YYNGEE. V was shortened by 9 bases and J by 4 bases, with 22 bases between the two germline ends. This CDR3 is built from 15 residues.

This clone was detected once. The chain uses TRBV25-1 and TRBJ2-7, with 7 bases that match TRBD2. V lost 6 bases and J lost 3; bases outside the gene matches: 8. This CDR3 comprises 14 residues. CDR1 is MGHDK, CDR2 SYGVNS, per germline. Written as DNA, the CDR3 is TGTGCCAGCAGCCGAAGCGGGGTTAACTACGAGCAGTACTTC. Amino acids: CASSRSGVNYEQYF.

V is TRBV10-3 and J is TRBJ2-1; 10 bases match TRBD2. From germline, CDR1 is ENHRY and CDR2 SYGVKD. V lost 11 bases to trimming and J lost 6 bases; unmatched junction nucleotides: 7. This CDR3 spans 13 amino acids. The CDR3 protein is CAGSGRDSNEQFF. CDR3 DNA sequence: TGTGCCGGCAGCGGGAGGGATTCCAATGAGCAGTTCTTC.

The V and J genes are TRBV5-4 and TRBJ1-3, with a tentative D call TRBD1 (6 bases). In germline, CDR1 is SGHNT, CDR2 YYREEE (reference sequence). The V and J ends lost 4 bases and 6 bases respectively, with 17 bases between them. This CDR3 is built from 15 residues. As DNA, the CDR3 is TGTGCCAGCAGCCCAGGGGTTGGATTGGAAAACACCATATATTTT. Translation: CASSPGVGLENTIYF.

The rearrangement joins TRBV3-1 (or the pseudogene TRBV3-2) to TRBJ2-1; the match to TRBD1 covers 10 bases. V shed 2 bases, J shed 7 bases, and the junction held 5 bases outside the gene matches. The germline V gene encodes CDR1 LGHDT and CDR2 YNNKEL (reference sequence). The CDR3 totals 15 residues. This CDR3 is CASSQRDRGGNEQFF. In DNA, the CDR3 is TGTGCCAGCAGCCAAAGGGACAGGGGTGGGAATGAGCAGTTCTTC.

The chain employs TRBV5-4 and TRBJ2-5, with D uncertain. V lost 4 bases and J lost 1, with 8 bases in between. The CDR3 is 13 residues long. Germline values: CDR1 SGHNT, CDR2 YYREEE (reference sequence). The CDR3 DNA follows: TGTGCCAGCAGCCCTGACACCCAAGAGACCCAGTACTTC. Protein: CASSPDTQETQYF. Filled out from reference TRBV5-4 and TRBJ2-5, the complete variable domain reads ETGVTQSPTHLIKTRGQQVTLRCSSQSGHNTVSWYQQALGQGPQFIFQYYREEENGRGNFPPRFSGLQFPNYSSELNVNALELDDSALYLCASSPDTQETQYFGPGTRLLVL.

V and J are TRBV27 and TRBJ1-1; D call uncertain. Between the trimmed V and J ends, which lost 8 bases and 0 bases, there was a span of 10 bases. The CDR3 spans 13 residues. Germline CDR1 is MNHEY and CDR2 is SMNVEV (reference sequence). The CDR3 sequence is CASFPYMNTEAFF. CDR3 nucleotide sequence: TGTGCCAGCTTCCCTTATATGAACACTGAAGCTTTCTTT.

This chain connects TRBV5-8 to TRBJ1-1; TRBD1 matches 7 bases. The CDR3 spans 14 residues. CDR1 and CDR2 (germline): SGHTS, YDEGEE. Trimming removed 4 bases from V and 0 bases from J; junction bases left unmatched: 3. The DNA for the CDR3 is TGTGCCAGCAGCCCGGGGACAGTGAACACTGAAGCTTTCTTT. Its protein is CASSPGTVNTEAFF.

The chain joins TRBV4-2 to TRBJ1-5; D unresolved. Germline V lookup: CDR1 LGHNA, CDR2 YNFKEQ. The ends were cut back, 0 bases at V and 9 bases at J, with 15 bases in the middle. The CDR3 runs to 15 residues. The CDR3 here is CASSQDVDSSRPQHF. The CDR3 DNA follows: TGTGCCAGCAGCCAAGATGTTGACTCCTCTCGGCCCCAGCATTTT.

V gene TRBV24-1 combines with J gene TRBJ2-7, with D perhaps matching TRBD1 (6 bases). Per germline, CDR1 KGHDR and CDR2 SFDVKD. The length of the CDR3 is 15 residues. Trimming removed 4 bases at V and 6 bases at J, with 18 bases between. This CDR3 reads CATSDSRQERGEQYF. The CDR3 DNA is TGTGCCACCAGTGACTCAAGACAGGAGCGAGGCGAGCAGTACTTC.

The rearrangement uses TRBV13 and TRBJ2-7; TRBD2 aligns across 9 bases. CDR3 length equals 15 residues. Trimming at V came to 2 bases and at J to 4 bases, leaving 6 bases not matched to a gene. Germline CDR1 PRHDT, CDR2 FYEKMQ (reference sequence). In nucleotides, the CDR3 is TGTGCCAGCAGCTTACGGGGCACTAGCGGGTACGAGCAGTACTTC. The encoded protein is CASSLRGTSGYEQYF.

The chain carries TRBV14 and TRBJ2-1; weak D call: TRBD2 (5 bases). This CDR3 region has 12 residues. The germline V gene encodes CDR1 SGHDN and CDR2 FVKESK. Trimming took 4 bases from V and 7 from J, leaving 8 bases between them. The CDR3 protein is CASSPTSNEQFF. CDR3 nucleotide sequence: TGTGCCAGCAGCCCAACTAGTAATGAGCAGTTCTTC. The full variable domain, with the rest looked up from reference TRBV14 and TRBJ2-1, is EAGVTQFPSHSVIEKGQTVTLRCDPISGHDNLYWYRRVMGKEIKFLLHFVKESKQDESGMPNNRFLAERTGGTYSTLKVQPAELEDSGVYFCASSPTSNEQFFGPGTRLTVL.

This chain uses TRBV30 with TRBJ2-7; 10 nucleotides line up with TRBD2. Germline CDR1 and CDR2: GTSNPN and SVGIG (reference sequence). The length of the CDR3 is 15 residues. The V and J ends lost 3 bases and 2 bases, in that order; junction bases with no gene match: 7. The CDR3 is CAWSGGTSAAYEQYF. The CDR3 DNA follows: TGTGCCTGGAGCGGCGGGACTAGCGCCGCCTACGAGCAGTACTTC.

The CDR3 is CASSSLGQGTYEQFF. The CDR3 DNA sequence: TGTGCCAGCAGTTCGTTAGGACAGGGTACCTATGAGCAGTTCTTC. V usage is TRBV27 and J usage is TRBJ2-1, with 8 bases fitting TRBD1. The CDR3 runs 15 residues. The ends lost 4 bases at V and 8 bases at J; junction bases unmatched: 10. CDR1 is MNHEY and CDR2 is SMNVEV in the germline V gene (reference sequence).

The gene calls are TRBV5-1 and TRBJ2-7, with unresolved D. The V gene lost 4 bases and the J gene lost 9 bases, with 11 bases spanning the gap. Germline loops: CDR1 SGHRS, CDR2 YFSETQ. The CDR3 is made up of 11 amino acids. CDR3 nucleotide sequence: TGCGCCAGCAGCGTCGGTGGGTGGCAGTACTTC. Protein sequence: CASSVGGWQYF.

The rearrangement uses TRBV5-8 and TRBJ2-3; 13 nucleotides line up with TRBD2. Germline CDR1 is SGHTS and CDR2 is YDEGEE. The CDR3 consists of 16 residues. Unmatched junction bases numbered 3, after V lost 3 bases and J lost 2 bases. Here the CDR3 DNA reads TGTGCCAGCAGCTCACTAGCGGGGGGGGACACAGATACGCAGTATTTT. This translates into CASSSLAGGDTDTQYF. The variable domain in full, with the rest retrieved from reference TRBV5-8 and TRBJ2-3, is EAGVTQSPTHLIKTRGQQATLRCSPISGHTSVYWYQQALGLGLQFLLWYDEGEERNRGNFPPRFSGRQFPNYSSELNVNALELEDSALYLCASSSLAGGDTDTQYFGPGTRLTVL.

The rearrangement uses TRBV7-3 and TRBJ1-1; TRBD1 matches 8 bases. CDR3 length equals 14 residues. With 5 bases clipped from V and 1 base from J, the junction kept 3 bases outside the gene matches. Germline V gives CDR1 SGHTA, CDR2 FQGTGA. The CDR3 DNA sequence: TGTGCCAGCAGCCAGGGGACAGGGAACACTGAAGCTTTCTTT. The encoded protein is CASSQGTGNTEAFF.

This clone is a singleton in its sample. The chain employs TRBV2 and TRBJ2-3; D possibly matches TRBD1 or TRBD2 (7 bases each). Germline V gene data show CDR1 as SNHLY and CDR2 as FYNNEI. There are 16 residues in the CDR3. Trimming took 6 bases from V and 2 from J, leaving 18 bases between them. DNA of the CDR3: TGTGCCAGCAGGGGGGGGGACAGCCTCTTCACAGATACGCAGTATTTT. Translated, it gives CASRGGDSLFTDTQYF.

The chain has TRBV5-6 and TRBJ1-2; unclear D gene. Germline lookup yields CDR1 SGHDT and CDR2 YYEEEE. The CDR3 loop spans 13 amino acids. V was trimmed by 0 bases and J by 13 bases, leaving 16 bases between them. The CDR3 DNA reads as TGTGCCAGCAGCTTGGCGGGTTCGTATCTTCCCACCTTC. It encodes CASSLAGSYLPTF.

V usage is TRBV10-3 and J usage is TRBJ2-7; 8 bases align to TRBD2. CDR3 length equals 15 residues. V gave up 0 bases and J gave up 7 bases; unmatched junction bases: 8. In germline, CDR1 is ENHRY, CDR2 SYGVKD. The CDR3 region is CAISESPAGEREQYF. Written as DNA, the CDR3 is TGTGCCATCAGTGAGTCCCCAGCGGGAGAAAGGGAGCAGTACTTC.

The table lists this clone with a count of one. V gene TRBV5-1 combines with J gene TRBJ2-6; D is ambiguous. With 0 bases removed from V and 3 bases from J, the gap between germline ends came to 7 bases. In germline, CDR1 is SGHRS, CDR2 YFSETQ. This CDR3 comprises 15 residues. The CDR3 region has the DNA TGCGCCAGCAGCTTGGAAGTCAGTGGGGCCAACGTCCTGACTTTC. Translating gives CASSLEVSGANVLTF.

The chain has TRBV4-1 and TRBJ1-1, with D unresolved. The CDR3 sequence is 14 residues long. Trimming removed 5 bases from V and 0 bases from J, with 10 bases in between. Germline loops: CDR1 MGHRA, CDR2 YSYEKL. CDR3 DNA sequence: TGCGCCAGCAGCTCCCGGACTATGAACACTGAAGCTTTCTTT. It translates to CASSSRTMNTEAFF.

This chain connects TRBV7-9 to TRBJ1-2; a weak D match, TRBD1 (6 bases). V was cut by 1 base and J by 8 bases, with 14 bases left in between. Germline CDR1 and CDR2: SEHNR and FQNEAQ (reference sequence). This CDR3 has 14 amino acids. The CDR3 protein is CASSLGAGERGYTF. The CDR3 DNA reads as TGTGCCAGCAGCTTAGGAGCAGGGGAAAGGGGCTACACCTTC.

J is TRBJ2-1 and V is TRBV12-3 or TRBV12-4, with a tentative D call TRBD1 (6 bases). This CDR3 region has 13 residues. V lost 5 bases, J lost 9 bases, and 14 bases lay in between. CDR3 sequence (DNA): TGTGCCAGCAGTAGATCAGGGGCGGCTGAGCAGTTCTTC. This gives the protein CASSRSGAAEQFF.

The chain joins TRBV7-9 to TRBJ1-1; no clear D gene. Germline CDR1 and CDR2: SEHNR and FQNEAQ (reference sequence). Trimming removed 1 base at V and 9 bases at J, with 6 bases between. The length of the CDR3 is 11 residues. Here the CDR3 DNA reads TGTGCCAGCAGCTTAGAGGGAAAAGCTTTCTTT. As protein: CASSLEGKAFF. The full variable domain, rest sourced from reference TRBV7-9 and TRBJ1-1, is DTGVSQNPRHKITKRGQNVTFRCDPISEHNRLYWYRQTLGQGPEFLTYFQNEAQLEKSRLLSDRFSAERPKGSFSTLEIQRTEQGDSAMYLCASSLEGKAFFGQGTRLTVV.

The chain combines TRBV5-1 with TRBJ1-1, with 7 bases lining up with TRBD1. The CDR3 extends over 14 amino acids. CDR1 and CDR2 (germline): SGHRS, YFSETQ. V gave up 3 bases and J gave up 4 bases; unmatched junction bases: 6. The CDR3 DNA follows: TGCGCCAGCAGCTACCAGCAGGGGGTCACTGAAGCTTTCTTT. Its protein is CASSYQQGVTEAFF.

The chain joins TRBV6-4 to TRBJ2-6, with D unresolved. CDR1 MRHNA and CDR2 SNTAGT come from the germline V gene. The CDR3 is 15 residues long. V was trimmed by 4 bases and J by 0 bases, leaving 7 bases between them. CDR3 residues: CASSAGDSGANVLTF. The CDR3 DNA is TGTGCCAGCAGTGCTGGAGACTCTGGGGCCAACGTCCTGACTTTC.

This rearrangement joins TRBV9 to TRBJ1-3; 8 nucleotides align to TRBD1. The CDR3 is 15 residues long. V lost 1 base, J lost 2 bases, and 2 bases stayed unmatched. Germline V gives CDR1 SGDLS, CDR2 YYNGEE. The CDR3 coding sequence is TGTGCCAGCAGCGTAACAGGGGGTGCTGGAAACACCATATATTTT. This translates into CASSVTGGAGNTIYF. Looking up the rest from reference TRBV9 and TRBJ1-3 gives the full variable domain: DSGVTQTPKHLITATGQRVTLRCSPRSGDLSVYWYQQSLDQGLQFLIQYYNGEERAKGNILERFSAQQFPDLHSELNLSSLELGDSALYFCASSVTGGAGNTIYFGEGSWLTVV.